Listed here are 5 T cell receptor beta chains from one sample, sequenced in a study of blood T cell repertoires in COVID-19. Data came from immunoSEQ multiplex PCR; TCRdb stores just in-frame clones and leaves some out. The profile shows approximately 110,000 clones, about 94% of them singletons. The sequenced sample consisted of peripheral blood. These receptors were collected from a man in his forties or fifties with COVID-19, enrolled during active disease.

This clone was seen once. The rearrangement uses TRBV28 and TRBJ1-4; TRBD1 aligns across 9 bases. Germline loops: CDR1 MDHEN, CDR2 SYDVKM. V lost 4 bases and J lost 5; bases outside the gene matches: 5. The CDR3 has 15 residues. The CDR3 region is CASSWGDRANEKLFF. The CDR3 DNA is TGTGCCAGCAGTTGGGGGGACAGGGCAAATGAAAAACTGTTTTTT.

V is TRBV12-3 or TRBV12-4 and J is TRBJ2-7; the match to TRBD1 covers 7 bases. The CDR3 sequence is 13 residues long. V shed 3 bases and J 3 bases; nucleotides not matched to a gene: 2. Here the CDR3 reads CASSLGQNYEQYF. DNA of the CDR3: TGTGCCAGCAGTTTGGGACAGAACTACGAGCAGTACTTC.

The chain carries TRBV5-1 and TRBJ2-2; 7 bases match TRBD1. CDR1 and CDR2 (germline): SGHRS, YFSETQ. The CDR3 has 15 amino acids. J was trimmed by 1 base and V by 4 bases; bases with no gene match: 4. In DNA, the CDR3 is TGCGCCAGCAGCCCGGGACAGCAGAACACCGGGGAGCTGTTTTTT. It is translated as CASSPGQQNTGELFF.

A single count supports this clone. Here the CDR3 reads CASSLYISGHSYNEQFF. Here the CDR3 DNA reads TGTGCCAGCAGCTTGTATATTAGCGGGCACTCCTACAATGAGCAGTTCTTC. The chain recombines TRBV11-2 with TRBJ2-1; 7 nucleotides line up with TRBD2. The CDR3 contains 17 residues. The junction had 8 bases not matched to a gene; V was cut back by 3 bases and J by 0 bases. Germline V gene sequence: CDR1 SGHAT, CDR2 FQNNGV.

This clone came up once. The chain couples TRBV6-5 to TRBJ1-2; 8 bases are a match to TRBD1. Germline assignment: CDR1 MNHEY and CDR2 SVGAGI. Trimming cost V 10 bases and J 6 bases; bases outside gene matches: 10. This CDR3 comprises 13 residues. The CDR3 here is CANHPDRADGYTF. Here the CDR3 DNA reads TGTGCCAACCACCCGGACAGGGCTGATGGCTACACCTTC.